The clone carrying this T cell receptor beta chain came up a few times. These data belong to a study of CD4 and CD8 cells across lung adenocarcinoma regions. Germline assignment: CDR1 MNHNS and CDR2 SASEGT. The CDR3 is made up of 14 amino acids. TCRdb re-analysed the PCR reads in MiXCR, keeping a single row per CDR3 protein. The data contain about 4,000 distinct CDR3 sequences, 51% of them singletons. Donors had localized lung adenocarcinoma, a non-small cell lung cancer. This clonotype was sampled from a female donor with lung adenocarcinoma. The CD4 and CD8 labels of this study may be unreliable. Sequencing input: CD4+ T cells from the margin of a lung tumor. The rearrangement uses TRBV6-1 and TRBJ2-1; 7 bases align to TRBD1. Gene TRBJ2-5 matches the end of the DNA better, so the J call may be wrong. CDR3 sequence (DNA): TGTGCCAGCAGTGAGTTGACAGGGAAGGAGACCCAGTACTTC. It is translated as CASSELTGKETQYF.